This is a list of T cell receptor beta chains from one sample in a study of blood T cell repertoires in COVID-19. Profiling relied on immunoSEQ multiplex PCR, and the TCRdb table lists in-frame clones only, not all of them. The table has 300,000 or so clones, 85% to 90% seen once. Sequenced input: peripheral blood. These receptors were obtained from a woman younger than 45 with COVID-19, enrolled during active disease. Each CDR3 is given with its conserved first and last residue. The order of the fields is D gene, J gene, V gene, clone size, CDR3 protein, CDR3 DNA. The D gene is left open where the match is weak. A clone size is listed for some rows: how often the clone was seen (once, few, many), or a class if it is expanded.

D gene: -; J gene: TRBJ1-2; V gene: TRBV29-1; clone size: -; CDR3 protein: CSVEDRSPYGYTF; CDR3 DNA: TGCAGCGTTGAAGATCGCAGTCCTTATGGCTACACCTTC
D gene: TRBD2; J gene: TRBJ2-7; V gene: TRBV11-2; clone size: -; CDR3 protein: CASSLETSGAYEQYF; CDR3 DNA: TGTGCCAGCAGCTTAGAAACTAGCGGGGCCTACGAGCAGTACTTC
D gene: -; J gene: TRBJ1-2; V gene: TRBV28; clone size: -; CDR3 protein: CASSPSQGRGYTF; CDR3 DNA: TGTGCCAGCAGCCCGTCGCAGGGAAGAGGCTACACCTTC
D gene: -; J gene: TRBJ1-3; V gene: TRBV25-1; clone size: few; CDR3 protein: CASRPSGVSGNTIYF; CDR3 DNA: TGTGCCAGCCGACCCTCCGGGGTCTCTGGAAACACCATATATTTT
D gene: TRBD1; J gene: TRBJ1-1; V gene: TRBV5-1; clone size: few; CDR3 protein: CASSPRTGGIQMNTEAFF; CDR3 DNA: TGCGCCAGCAGCCCACGGACAGGGGGTATACAGATGAACACTGAAGCTTTCTTT
D gene: -; J gene: TRBJ1-2; V gene: TRBV29-1; clone size: -; CDR3 protein: CSVEDQGEVYGYTF; CDR3 DNA: TGCAGCGTTGAAGATCAAGGAGAGGTCTATGGCTACACCTTC
D gene: -; J gene: TRBJ2-3; V gene: TRBV6-2/TRBV6-3; clone size: -; CDR3 protein: CASSYREWGTDTQYF; CDR3 DNA: TGTGCCAGCAGTTACCGGGAGTGGGGCACAGATACGCAGTATTTT
D gene: -; J gene: TRBJ1-4; V gene: TRBV28; clone size: -; CDR3 protein: CASRTPTQGSEAKLFF; CDR3 DNA: TGTGCCAGCAGAACCCCTACCCAGGGCAGTGAGGCAAAACTGTTTTTT
D gene: -; J gene: TRBJ2-5; V gene: TRBV30; clone size: -; CDR3 protein: CAWKLGQGGETQYF; CDR3 DNA: TGTGCCTGGAAGTTGGGGCAGGGCGGAGAGACCCAGTACTTC
D gene: -; J gene: TRBJ2-7; V gene: TRBV28; clone size: -; CDR3 protein: CASTSPRGGRNEQYF; CDR3 DNA: TGTGCCAGCACGTCCCCAAGGGGGGGCCGAAACGAGCAGTACTTC
D gene: -; J gene: TRBJ2-2; V gene: TRBV19; clone size: -; CDR3 protein: CASSADGKNTGELFF; CDR3 DNA: TGTGCCAGTAGTGCGGACGGGAAGAACACCGGGGAGCTGTTTTTT
D gene: -; J gene: TRBJ1-3; V gene: TRBV28; clone size: -; CDR3 protein: CASSLLERNTIYF; CDR3 DNA: TGTGCCAGCAGTTTGCTGGAGAGGAACACCATATATTTT
D gene: -; J gene: TRBJ1-1; V gene: TRBV12-3/TRBV12-4; clone size: -; CDR3 protein: CASSLIAGTEAFF; CDR3 DNA: TGTGCCAGCAGTCTTATAGCGGGCACTGAAGCTTTCTTT
D gene: TRBD1; J gene: TRBJ1-4; V gene: TRBV5-1; clone size: -; CDR3 protein: CASTRGAGGYEKLFF; CDR3 DNA: TGCGCCAGCACCCGAGGGGCAGGGGGCTATGAAAAACTGTTTTTT
D gene: -; J gene: TRBJ1-5; V gene: TRBV19; clone size: -; CDR3 protein: CASKLYRESNQPQHF; CDR3 DNA: TGTGCCAGTAAACTATACAGGGAAAGCAATCAGCCCCAGCATTTT
D gene: -; J gene: TRBJ1-5; V gene: TRBV30; clone size: -; CDR3 protein: CAWSVTAHNQPQHF; CDR3 DNA: TGTGCCTGGAGTGTAACAGCCCACAATCAGCCCCAGCATTTT
D gene: -; J gene: TRBJ2-7; V gene: TRBV5-5; clone size: -; CDR3 protein: CASSLQSSYEQYF; CDR3 DNA: TGTGCCAGCAGCTTGCAATCTAGCTACGAGCAGTACTTC
D gene: -; J gene: TRBJ1-4; V gene: TRBV5-4; clone size: -; CDR3 protein: CASSVRAANEKLFF; CDR3 DNA: TGTGCCAGCAGCGTCAGGGCGGCTAATGAAAAACTGTTTTTT
D gene: TRBD2; J gene: TRBJ2-2; V gene: TRBV11-2; clone size: -; CDR3 protein: CASSLGLAGVPNTGELFF; CDR3 DNA: TGTGCCAGCAGCTTAGGGCTAGCGGGAGTTCCGAACACCGGGGAGCTGTTTTTT
D gene: -; J gene: TRBJ2-7; V gene: TRBV6-6; clone size: -; CDR3 protein: CASSKTGDPLTYEQYF; CDR3 DNA: TGTGCCAGCAGTAAAACCGGGGATCCCCTCACCTACGAGCAGTACTTC
D gene: TRBD1; J gene: TRBJ1-4; V gene: TRBV2; clone size: -; CDR3 protein: CASSGRQGNEKLFF; CDR3 DNA: TGTGCCTCCTCAGGTCGACAGGGTAATGAAAAACTGTTTTTT
D gene: -; J gene: TRBJ1-2; V gene: TRBV7-9; clone size: -; CDR3 protein: CASSLALEAGGYTF; CDR3 DNA: TGTGCCAGCAGCTTAGCCCTAGAAGCGGGCGGCTACACCTTC
D gene: -; J gene: TRBJ2-2; V gene: TRBV6-2/TRBV6-3; clone size: -; CDR3 protein: CASSYSDINTGELFF; CDR3 DNA: TGTGCCAGCAGTTACTCGGACATAAACACCGGGGAGCTGTTTTTT
D gene: -; J gene: TRBJ1-2; V gene: TRBV6-6; clone size: -; CDR3 protein: CASSYAGDYGYTF; CDR3 DNA: TGTGCCAGCAGTTACGCAGGGGACTATGGCTACACCTTC
D gene: -; J gene: TRBJ1-5; V gene: TRBV5-6; clone size: once; CDR3 protein: CASSLRGRDNQPQHF; CDR3 DNA: TGTGCCAGCAGCTTGCGAGGTCGGGACAATCAGCCCCAGCATTTT
D gene: -; J gene: TRBJ1-1; V gene: TRBV19; clone size: -; CDR3 protein: CASSILGGTEAFF; CDR3 DNA: TGTGCCAGTAGTATACTAGGAGGGACTGAAGCTTTCTTT
D gene: -; J gene: TRBJ1-1; V gene: TRBV7-9; clone size: -; CDR3 protein: CATRGVGTEAFF; CDR3 DNA: TGTGCCACACGGGGAGTGGGCACTGAAGCTTTCTTT
D gene: -; J gene: TRBJ1-1; V gene: TRBV28; clone size: -; CDR3 protein: CASRQTLLAFF; CDR3 DNA: TGTGCCAGCAGGCAAACACTACTGGCTTTCTTT
D gene: TRBD2; J gene: TRBJ2-3; V gene: TRBV5-4; clone size: -; CDR3 protein: CASSSGLAGYTDTQYF; CDR3 DNA: TGTGCCAGCAGCTCGGGACTAGCGGGATACACAGATACGCAGTATTTT
D gene: -; J gene: TRBJ1-5; V gene: TRBV12-2; clone size: -; CDR3 protein: CASRLGGVASNQPQHF; CDR3 DNA: TGTGCAAGTCGCTTAGGGGGGGTAGCTAGCAATCAGCCCCAGCATTTT
D gene: -; J gene: TRBJ2-3; V gene: TRBV3-1/TRBV3-2; clone size: -; CDR3 protein: CASSPRTHTPTDTQYF; CDR3 DNA: TGTGCCAGCAGCCCCCGCACCCACACCCCGACAGATACGCAGTATTTT
D gene: -; J gene: TRBJ2-7; V gene: TRBV5-6; clone size: -; CDR3 protein: CASSPGTFPHEQYF; CDR3 DNA: TGTGCCAGCAGCCCTGGGACATTCCCCCACGAGCAGTACTTC
D gene: -; J gene: TRBJ2-7; V gene: TRBV6-5; clone size: -; CDR3 protein: CASRPDRNYEQYF; CDR3 DNA: TGTGCCAGCAGGCCAGACAGAAACTACGAGCAGTACTTC
D gene: -; J gene: TRBJ2-4; V gene: TRBV30; clone size: once; CDR3 protein: CAWNKGGHIQYF; CDR3 DNA: TGTGCCTGGAATAAAGGGGGACACATTCAGTACTTC
D gene: -; J gene: TRBJ1-2; V gene: TRBV2; clone size: -; CDR3 protein: CASSEVVGAGYTF; CDR3 DNA: TGTGCCAGCAGTGAAGTTGTAGGGGCCGGCTACACCTTC
D gene: -; J gene: TRBJ1-1; V gene: TRBV15; clone size: -; CDR3 protein: CATSATRQPNTEAFF; CDR3 DNA: TGTGCCACCAGCGCCACACGACAGCCGAACACTGAAGCTTTCTTT
D gene: TRBD2; J gene: TRBJ2-5; V gene: TRBV6-2/TRBV6-3; clone size: -; CDR3 protein: CASSLRAGGPGTQYF; CDR3 DNA: TGTGCCAGCAGTTTAAGAGCGGGAGGGCCGGGGACCCAGTACTTC